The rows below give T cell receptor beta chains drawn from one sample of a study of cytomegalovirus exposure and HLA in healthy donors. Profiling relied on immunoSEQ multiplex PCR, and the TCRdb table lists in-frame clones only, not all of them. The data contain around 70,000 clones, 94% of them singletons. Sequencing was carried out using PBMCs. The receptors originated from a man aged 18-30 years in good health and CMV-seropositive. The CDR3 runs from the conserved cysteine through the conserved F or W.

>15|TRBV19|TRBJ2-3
CASSIGSGGTDTQYF
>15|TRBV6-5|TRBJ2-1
CASSYSGTIHNEQFF
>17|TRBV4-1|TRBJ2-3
CASSQGLGLAGGLGKYF
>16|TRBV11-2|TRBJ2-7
CASSSLPAGGRYEQYF
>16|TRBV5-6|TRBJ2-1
CASSTTGEVLYNEQFF
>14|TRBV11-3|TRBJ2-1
CASSSQGGYNEQFF
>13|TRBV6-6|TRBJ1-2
CASSQPESYGYTF
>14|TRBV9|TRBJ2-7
CASSGTSGRHEQYF
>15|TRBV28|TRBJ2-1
CASSGSGRPYNEQFF
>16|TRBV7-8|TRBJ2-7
CASSAEPGQGRNEQYF
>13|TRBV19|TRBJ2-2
CALESPNTGELFF
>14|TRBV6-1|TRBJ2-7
CASSPTGAKNEQYF
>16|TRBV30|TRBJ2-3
CAWELAGVPSTDTQYF